These 2 T cell receptor beta chains came from one sample sequenced in a study of CD8 T cells in Susac syndrome. RNA, at about 0.45 to 1 ug, was reverse transcribed with random hexamers. Via MiXCR, TCRdb re-called the immunoSEQ multiplex PCR reads, giving one row per CDR3 protein. The sample lists approximately 110,000 distinct CDR3 sequences, over 85% occurring once. Sequencing was done on a sample of CD4+ T cells from PBMCs. The receptor source for this set is a human donor in good health.

The genes are TRBV7-9 and TRBJ2-5, with TRBD1 matching over 8 bases. The germline V gene has CDR1 SEHNR and CDR2 FQNEAQ (reference sequence). V trimming: 5 bases; J trimming: 5 bases; junction bases outside the gene matches: 4. The CDR3 is 13 amino acids. The CDR3 sequence: CASSRQGYETQYF. The CDR3 DNA is TGTGCCAGCAGCCGACAGGGGTATGAGACCCAGTACTTC.

V gene TRBV20-1 combines with J gene TRBJ2-3; TRBD2 aligns across 9 bases. CDR1 DFQATT and CDR2 SNEGSKA come from the germline V gene (reference sequence). The CDR3 runs 12 residues. V lost 6 bases and J lost 9; bases outside the gene matches: 7. CDR3 in amino acids: CSATLAGNTQYF. The CDR3 bases are TGCAGTGCAACCCTAGCGGGAAACACGCAGTATTTT.